Each of the 24 T cell receptor beta chains below was sequenced from the same sample in a study of technical replicates of blood from a handful of donors. Produced via immunoSEQ multiplex PCR; TCRdb's table is partial and in-frame only. This sample has some 76,000 clones, with 98% found just once. Sequences were obtained from T cells isolated from PBMCs. The receptors were sampled from a human donor in good health.

This chain joins TRBV4-3 and TRBJ2-3, with 10 bases that match TRBD2. V trimming: 5 bases; J trimming: 2 bases; junction bases outside the gene matches: 7. CDR1 is LGHNA, CDR2 YSLEER, per germline. The CDR3 has 16 amino acids. Here the CDR3 reads CASSLGLAATTDTQYF. CDR3 nucleotides: TGCGCCAGCAGCTTAGGACTAGCGGCGACCACAGATACGCAGTATTTT.

In nucleotides, the CDR3 is TGTGCCATCCTAGGGACTTCCAATGAGCAGTTCTTC. It translates to CAILGTSNEQFF. V is TRBV2 and J is TRBJ2-1; tentative D call: TRBD2 (6 bases). Germline V gene sequence: CDR1 SNHLY, CDR2 FYNNEI. The CDR3 runs 12 residues. V lost 10 bases, J lost 6 bases, and 13 bases lay in between.

The chain uses TRBV7-9 and TRBJ2-7, with D tentatively TRBD1 (5 bases). The V gene's germline CDR1 is SEHNR and CDR2 FQNEAQ (reference sequence). The CDR3 is made up of 16 amino acids. Between the trimmed V and J ends, which lost 1 base and 0 bases, there was a span of 13 bases. CDR3 protein: CASSLDGWGSSYEQYF. CDR3 nucleotides: TGTGCCAGCAGCTTAGATGGTTGGGGCAGCTCCTACGAGCAGTACTTC.

This chain links TRBV7-3 with TRBJ2-2, with TRBD2 identical over 14 bases. Germline V gene sequence: CDR1 SGHTA, CDR2 FQGTGA. There are 19 residues in the CDR3. Germline trimming cut 5 bases from V and 2 bases from J; bases unmatched to any gene: 10. In nucleotides, the CDR3 is TGTGCCAGCAGCATTCATGGACTAGCGGGAGGAGTTAACACCGGGGAGCTGTTTTTT. Protein sequence: CASSIHGLAGGVNTGELFF.

The chain employs TRBV7-9 and TRBJ2-5; 8 bases line up with TRBD2. The CDR3 has 15 amino acids. The V and J ends lost 2 bases and 3 bases, in that order; junction bases with no gene match: 5. Germline-derived CDR1 and CDR2 are SEHNR and FQNEAQ (reference sequence). The chain's CDR3 is CASSLTRGGEETQYF. The DNA of the CDR3 is TGTGCCAGCAGCTTAACCCGGGGGGGGGAAGAGACCCAGTACTTC.

This chain connects TRBV29-1 to TRBJ1-2; TRBD1 matches 8 bases. After removal of 3 bases from V and 8 bases from J, the junction contained 5 bases not matched to a gene. The CDR3 spans 12 residues. Germline assignment: CDR1 SQVTM and CDR2 ANQGSEA. The CDR3 protein is CSVETGAFGYTF. The CDR3 DNA reads as TGCAGCGTTGAGACAGGGGCGTTCGGCTACACCTTC.

The chain carries TRBV27 and TRBJ2-3; D ambiguous. The CDR3 is 14 amino acids. V shed 3 bases and J shed 1 base, with 8 bases lying between them. The germline gives CDR1 MNHEY, CDR2 SMNVEV (reference sequence). The CDR3 loop reads CASSFGPGTDTQYF. CDR3 bases: TGTGCCAGCAGTTTTGGTCCAGGCACAGATACGCAGTATTTT.

The chain links TRBV11-2 to TRBJ1-1, with D perhaps TRBD1 (6 bases). Germline V gene data show CDR1 as SGHAT and CDR2 as FQNNGV. The CDR3 runs to 15 residues. Trimming cost V 1 base and J 5 bases, with 14 bases left between them. CDR3 sequence (DNA): TGTGCCAGCAGCTTAGCCGGGGGGCTGGGGACTGAAGCTTTCTTT. Translation gives CASSLAGGLGTEAFF.

V gene TRBV1 combines with J gene TRBJ2-1; the table's TRBD2 call for D was not verified on the DNA. TRBV1 counts as a pseudogene. The CDR3 is made up of 12 amino acids. The CDR3 DNA follows: TGCACCAAAAGACTAGTTTCTCATGAGCAGTTCTTC. Its protein product is CTKRLVSHEQFF.

This sequence joins TRBV30 and TRBJ2-6, with a tentative D call TRBD1 (6 bases). The germline V gene encodes CDR1 GTSNPN and CDR2 SVGIG (reference sequence). CDR3 length: 14 residues. The CDR3 here is CAGQGSSGANVLTF. The CDR3 DNA is TGTGCGGGACAAGGTTCCTCTGGGGCCAACGTCCTGACTTTC.

This clone was seen once. The gene calls are TRBV5-4 and TRBJ2-7, with no clear D. CDR3 length: 14 residues. Per germline, CDR1 SGHNT and CDR2 YYREEE (reference sequence). Trimming cost V 5 bases and J 2 bases, with 14 bases left between them. The CDR3 DNA reads TGTGCCAGCAGGAGGAGAGGTGGCCCCTACGAGCAGTACTTC. Its translation is CASRRRGGPYEQYF.

V and J are TRBV6-4 and TRBJ2-3; D unresolved. The V gene's germline CDR1 is MRHNA and CDR2 SNTAGT. The V gene lost 3 bases and the J gene lost 0 bases, with 7 bases spanning the gap. The CDR3 sequence is 14 residues long. The CDR3 here is CASSEQISTDTQYF. The CDR3, as DNA: TGTGCCAGCAGTGAACAGATTAGCACAGATACGCAGTATTTT.

The chain couples TRBV29-1 to TRBJ2-2; D might be TRBD1 (5 bases). This CDR3 comprises 14 residues. Germline V CDR1 and CDR2: SQVTM, ANQGSEA. The ends were cut back, 7 bases at V and 1 base at J, with 13 bases in the middle. The CDR3 region has the DNA TGCAGCGCATCGGTGCAGGGGAACACCGGGGAGCTGTTTTTT. Protein: CSASVQGNTGELFF.

The rearrangement joins TRBV7-2 to TRBJ1-2; no definite D call. CDR3 length: 14 amino acids. V gave up 2 bases and J gave up 4 bases, with 11 bases separating them. CDR1 is SGHTA, CDR2 FQGNSA, per germline. DNA of the CDR3: TGTGCCAGCAGCTTAAATACAGCCTTCTATGGCTACACCTTC. Protein product: CASSLNTAFYGYTF.

The rearrangement links TRBV5-1 to TRBJ2-7; D possibly corresponds to TRBD2 (6 bases). CDR1 and CDR2 (germline): SGHRS, YFSETQ. The CDR3 is made up of 15 amino acids. The V and J ends lost 0 bases and 0 bases respectively, with 10 bases between them. The chain's CDR3 is CASSLGAGSSYEQYF. In DNA, the CDR3 is TGCGCCAGCAGCTTGGGGGCCGGGAGCTCCTACGAGCAGTACTTC.

Regarding this clone: The same CDR3 is also encoded by other DNA sequences in this sample. The CDR3 sequence: CASSHGAGPYEQYF. CDR3 sequence (DNA): TGCGCCAGCAGCCACGGCGCGGGACCCTACGAGCAGTACTTC. V and J are TRBV4-1 and TRBJ2-7; D may be TRBD2 (6 bases). Germline V gene lookup returns CDR1 MGHRA and CDR2 YSYEKL. Trimming removed 3 bases from V and 2 bases from J, with 11 bases in between. The length of the CDR3 is 14 residues.

This CDR3 is CASSISVGVYEQYF. The CDR3 DNA is TGTGCCAGTAGTATATCTGTCGGGGTGTACGAGCAGTACTTC. The J gene is TRBJ2-7, the V gene TRBV19; D is possibly TRBD2 (5 bases). Looked up from germline, CDR1 is LNHDA and CDR2 is SQIVND (reference sequence). Between the trimmed V and J ends, which lost 2 bases and 4 bases, there was a span of 12 bases. CDR3 size: 14 residues.

Points on this clone: Relative to the germline gene, one junction end is altered; a read error may explain this. The chain joins TRBV7-9 to TRBJ2-5; possibly TRBD1 for D (6 bases). CDR1 and CDR2 (germline): SEHNR, FQNEAQ (reference sequence). The length of the CDR3 is 12 residues. The CDR3 sequence: CASSLDAGEQDF. CDR3 coding DNA: TGTGCCAGCAGCTTAGACGCAGGGGAGCAGGACTTC.

The CDR3 region has the DNA TGTGCCAGCAGCTCTAGCGGGAGCACAGATACGCAGTATTTT. Amino acid sequence: CASSSSGSTDTQYF. The chain links TRBV7-3 to TRBJ2-3; 8 positions match TRBD2. The CDR3 has 14 amino acids. The germline gives CDR1 SGHTA, CDR2 FQGTGA. V was pared by 4 bases and J by 0 bases, with 0 bases of the junction left unmatched.

A single count supports this clone. This chain joins TRBV4-3 and TRBJ2-1, with 7 bases lining up with TRBD2. V shed 4 bases, J shed 3 bases, and the junction held 6 bases outside the gene matches. Germline V gives CDR1 LGHNA, CDR2 YSLEER. There are 15 residues in the CDR3. CDR3 nucleotides: TGCGCCAGCAGCCGAATAACGGGAGGCTACAATGAGCAGTTCTTC. Protein sequence: CASSRITGGYNEQFF.

The chain joins TRBV6-1 to TRBJ2-5, with 8 bases aligning to TRBD2. Germline V CDR1 and CDR2: MNHNS, SASEGT. V lost 3 bases to trimming and J lost 5 bases; unmatched junction nucleotides: 14. CDR3 length: 17 residues. CDR3 loop: CASSEDLIAGFRETQYF. Written as DNA, the CDR3 is TGTGCCAGCAGTGAGGATCTAATAGCGGGGTTCCGGGAGACCCAGTACTTC.

V and J are TRBV4-3 and TRBJ1-4; 9 bases fit TRBD1. Trimming at V came to 3 bases and at J to 7 bases, leaving 9 bases not matched to a gene. Germline values: CDR1 LGHNA, CDR2 YSLEER. CDR3 length: 16 residues. The CDR3 DNA reads as TGCGCCAGCAGCCAGGTGTTCGGGACAGGGCTTGAAAAACTGTTTTTT. Its translation is CASSQVFGTGLEKLFF.

The rearrangement links TRBV5-5 to TRBJ1-1, with TRBD1 as a possible D gene (5 bases). This CDR3 is built from 16 residues. The V end lost 4 bases, the J end lost 0 bases, and 16 bases lay between the germline ends. The V gene's germline CDR1 is SGHKS and CDR2 YYEKEE (reference sequence). CDR3 sequence: CASSVRVRVVNTEAFF. CDR3 nucleotides: TGTGCCAGCAGCGTCAGGGTAAGGGTGGTGAACACTGAAGCTTTCTTT.

In DNA, the CDR3 is TGTGCCAGCAGATCTACAGGGGACTCTCAGCCCCAGCATTTT. Amino acids: CASRSTGDSQPQHF. The genes are TRBV6-5 and TRBJ1-5; TRBD1 matches at 7 bases. Germline V lookup: CDR1 MNHEY, CDR2 SVGAGI. There are 14 residues in the CDR3. Trimming at V came to 6 bases and at J to 6 bases, leaving 8 bases not matched to a gene.